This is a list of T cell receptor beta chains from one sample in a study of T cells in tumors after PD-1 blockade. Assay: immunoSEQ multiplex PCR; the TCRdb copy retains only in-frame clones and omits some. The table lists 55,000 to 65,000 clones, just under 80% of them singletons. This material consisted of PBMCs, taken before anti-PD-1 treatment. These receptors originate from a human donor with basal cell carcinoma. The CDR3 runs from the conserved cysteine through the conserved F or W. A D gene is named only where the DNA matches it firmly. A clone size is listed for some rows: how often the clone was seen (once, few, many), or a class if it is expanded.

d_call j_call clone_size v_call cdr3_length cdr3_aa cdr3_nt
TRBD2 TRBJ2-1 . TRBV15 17 CATSRDLLAGVNNEQFF TGTGCCACCAGCAGAGATCTACTAGCGGGGGTGAACAATGAGCAGTTCTTC
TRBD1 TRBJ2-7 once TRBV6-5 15 CASSLQGANSYEQYF TGTGCCAGCAGCTTGCAGGGGGCGAACTCCTACGAGCAGTACTTC
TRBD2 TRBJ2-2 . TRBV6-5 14 CATSRGGDTGELFF TGTGCCACTAGTCGGGGGGGGGACACCGGGGAGCTGTTTTTT
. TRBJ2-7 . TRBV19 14 CASSITGTPYEQYF TGTGCCAGTAGTATTACCGGGACACCCTACGAGCAGTACTTC
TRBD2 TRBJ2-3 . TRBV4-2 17 CASSQDPSGGSADTQYF TGTGCCAGCAGCCAAGACCCCAGCGGGGGTAGCGCAGATACGCAGTATTTT
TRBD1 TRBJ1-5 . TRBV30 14 CAWSAGQGGQPQHF TGTGCCTGGAGCGCGGGACAGGGCGGGCAGCCCCAGCATTTT
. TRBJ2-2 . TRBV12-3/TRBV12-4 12 CASSHSRGELFF TGTGCCAGCAGCCACAGTAGGGGGGAGCTGTTTTTT
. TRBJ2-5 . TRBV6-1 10 CASSERTQYF TGTGCCAGCAGTGAGAGGACCCAGTACTTC
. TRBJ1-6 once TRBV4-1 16 CASSQDLPTLNSPLHF TGCGCCAGCAGCCAAGATCTCCCGACGCTTAATTCACCCCTCCACTTT
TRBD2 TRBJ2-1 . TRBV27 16 CASSKAGAYLGNEQFF TGTGCCAGCAGTAAAGCGGGGGCCTACCTTGGGAATGAGCAGTTCTTC
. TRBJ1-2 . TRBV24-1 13 CATRRRGMRGYTF TGTGCCACCAGGAGGCGGGGAATGCGTGGCTACACCTTC
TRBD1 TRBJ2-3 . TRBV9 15 CASSLTGRSTDTQYF TGTGCCAGCAGCCTGACAGGGAGAAGCACAGATACGCAGTATTTT
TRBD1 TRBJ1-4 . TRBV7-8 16 CASSPTRDRPNEKLFF TGTGCCAGCAGCCCCACACGGGACAGACCAAATGAAAAACTGTTTTTT
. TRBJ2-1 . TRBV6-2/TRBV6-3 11 CASSNPDEQFF TGTGCCAGCAGCAACCCGGATGAGCAGTTCTTC
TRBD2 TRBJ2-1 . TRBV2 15 CASSDKAGAYNEQFF TGTGCCAGCAGTGATAAAGCGGGGGCCTACAATGAGCAGTTCTTC
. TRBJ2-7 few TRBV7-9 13 CASSLLAGHEQYF TGTGCCAGCAGCTTACTGGCGGGGCACGAGCAGTACTTC
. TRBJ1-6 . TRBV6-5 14 CASGAAVYNSPLHF TGTGCCAGCGGGGCAGCCGTCTATAATTCACCCCTCCACTTT
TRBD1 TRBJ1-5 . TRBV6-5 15 CASRSRGDSRQPQHF TGTGCCAGCAGATCTCGAGGGGACAGTCGGCAGCCCCAGCATTTT
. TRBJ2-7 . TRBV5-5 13 CASSKSRSYEQYF TGTGCCAGCAGTAAGTCCAGGTCTTACGAGCAGTACTTC
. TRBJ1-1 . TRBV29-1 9 CSTGTEAFF TGCAGCACCGGGACGGAAGCTTTCTTT